The 11 T cell receptor beta chains listed next were all sequenced from one sample in a study of blood T cell repertoires in COVID-19. TCRdb keeps only in-frame clones here, not all; method: immunoSEQ multiplex PCR. Of about 230,000 clones listed, 85% to 90% were seen once; the top ten hold approximately 10%. Sequences were obtained from peripheral blood. These receptors were taken from a man over 45 with COVID-19, enrolled during active disease.

J is TRBJ2-7 and V is TRBV27, with 9 bases lining up with TRBD1. The length of the CDR3 is 13 residues. In germline, CDR1 is MNHEY, CDR2 SMNVEV (reference sequence). V was clipped by 5 bases and J by 2 bases; unmatched bases: 1. The CDR3 DNA sequence: TGTGCCAGCAGTCGGACAGGGGCCTACGAGCAGTACTTC. It is translated as CASSRTGAYEQYF.

This chain links TRBV3-1 (or the pseudogene TRBV3-2) with TRBJ2-7; TRBD1 matches 7 bases. The CDR3 totals 14 residues. From germline, CDR1 is LGHDT and CDR2 YNNKEL (reference sequence). Trimming at V came to 5 bases and at J to 0 bases, leaving 4 bases not matched to a gene. CDR3: CASSRGQYSYEQYF. DNA of the CDR3: TGTGCCAGCAGCAGGGGACAGTACTCCTACGAGCAGTACTTC.

The V and J genes are TRBV5-1 and TRBJ2-2; no definite D call. CDR1 is SGHRS, CDR2 YFSETQ, per germline. The CDR3 contains 13 residues. The V end was cut by 1 base, the J end by 2 bases, with 3 bases between. Here the CDR3 reads CASSLQNTGELFF. Here the CDR3 DNA reads TGCGCCAGCAGCTTGCAAAACACCGGGGAGCTGTTTTTT.

This clone was found a few times. The CDR3 is CASSDRTSGGGGTDTQYF. The DNA of the CDR3 is TGTGCCAGCTCCGATAGGACTAGCGGGGGAGGCGGCACAGATACGCAGTATTTT. The chain recombines TRBV9 with TRBJ2-3, with TRBD2 matching over 13 bases. Losses at the gene ends were 7 bases for V and 1 base for J; bases not matched to a gene: 12. The CDR3 consists of 18 residues. The germline CDR1 and CDR2 sequences are SGDLS and YYNGEE.

The V gene is TRBV5-1, the J gene TRBJ2-7; 8 bases agree with TRBD1. The V gene end was trimmed by 4 bases and the J gene end by 0 bases; junction bases not matched to a gene: 6. Germline V gene data show CDR1 as SGHRS and CDR2 as YFSETQ. The CDR3 extends over 15 amino acids. The CDR3 protein is CASSPSQGVSYEQYF. In DNA, the CDR3 is TGCGCCAGCAGCCCTTCACAGGGGGTCTCCTACGAGCAGTACTTC.

This clone has just a few counts. The rearrangement uses TRBV7-3 and TRBJ2-7, with TRBD1 identical over 9 bases. Germline CDR1 and CDR2: SGHTA and FQGTGA. This CDR3 comprises 15 residues. The V segment lost 2 bases and the J segment 4 bases; nucleotides outside the gene matches: 6. The CDR3 coding sequence is TGTGCCAGCAGCTTACACGGGGACAGGGATTACGAGCAGTACTTC. Amino acids: CASSLHGDRDYEQYF.

The chain joins TRBV7-6 to TRBJ2-7, with 14 bases fitting TRBD2. Germline CDR1 SGHVS, CDR2 FNYEAQ. This CDR3 comprises 16 residues. J lost 0 bases, V lost 4 bases, and 2 bases had no gene match. The CDR3 region is CASSSGLAGASYEQYF. CDR3 nucleotide sequence: TGTGCCAGCAGCTCGGGACTAGCGGGGGCCTCCTACGAGCAGTACTTC.

DNA for the CDR3: TGCGCCAGCAGTGAATGGGGCAGGACCGGCTACGAGCAGTACTTC. This encodes CASSEWGRTGYEQYF. The chain recombines TRBV10-2 with TRBJ2-7, with a weak D call TRBD1 (5 bases). CDR1 and CDR2 (germline): WSHSY, SAAADI. The CDR3 totals 15 residues. V was cut by 3 bases and J by 3 bases, with 15 bases left in between.

This clone has more than one count but fewer than ten. This sequence joins TRBV4-1 and TRBJ1-6; 8 bases fit TRBD1. J lost 6 bases, V lost 5 bases, and 12 bases had no gene match. The CDR3 length is 17 residues. CDR1 and CDR2 (germline): MGHRA, YSYEKL. The CDR3 region is CASSTQFDRGFNSPLHF. CDR3 bases: TGCGCCAGCAGCACACAGTTTGACAGGGGCTTTAATTCACCCCTCCACTTT.

The V call is TRBV6-2 or TRBV6-3, the J call TRBJ2-3; D gene uncertain. V was shortened by 5 bases and J by 3 bases, with 3 bases between the two germline ends. Germline CDR1 MNHEY, CDR2 SVGEGT. The CDR3 sequence is 11 residues long. The CDR3 loop is CASSQTDTQYF. The DNA for the CDR3 is TGTGCCAGCAGTCAGACAGATACGCAGTATTTT.

The gene calls are TRBV13 and TRBJ1-1, with D possibly being TRBD1 (6 bases). Looked up from germline, CDR1 is PRHDT and CDR2 is FYEKMQ (reference sequence). The V end was cut by 3 bases, the J end by 1 base, with 6 bases between. The CDR3 runs to 13 residues. In DNA, the CDR3 is TGTGCCAGCAGCTTGGACAGGAACACTGAAGCTTTCTTT. Translating gives CASSLDRNTEAFF.